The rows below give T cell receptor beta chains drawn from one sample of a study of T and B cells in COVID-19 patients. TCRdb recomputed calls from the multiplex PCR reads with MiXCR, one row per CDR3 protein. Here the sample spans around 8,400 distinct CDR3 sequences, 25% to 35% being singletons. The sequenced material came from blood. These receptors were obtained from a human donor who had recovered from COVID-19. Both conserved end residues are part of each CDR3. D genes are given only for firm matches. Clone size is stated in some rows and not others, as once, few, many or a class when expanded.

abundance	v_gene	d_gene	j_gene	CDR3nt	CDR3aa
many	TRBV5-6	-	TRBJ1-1	TGTGCCAGCAGCTTGGCTCCTCAGGTATGGACTTTCTTT	CASSLAPQVWTFF
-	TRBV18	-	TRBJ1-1	TGTGCCAGCTCACCAGGACGGATGAACACTGAAGCTTTCTTT	CASSPGRMNTEAFF
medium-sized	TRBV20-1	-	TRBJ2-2	TGCAGTGGCCTACATGACACCGGGGAGCTGTTTTTT	CSGLHDTGELFF
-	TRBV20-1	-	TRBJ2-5	TGCAGTGCCGCGCGGGTGGGACGGGAGACCCAGTACTTC	CSAARVGRETQYF
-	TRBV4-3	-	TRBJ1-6	TGCGCCAGCAGCCAAAACGTGGGAACTAATTCACCCCTCCACTTT	CASSQNVGTNSPLHF
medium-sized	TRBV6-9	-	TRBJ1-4	TGTGCCAGCAGCCCGGGCCCTAAGAAGGAAAAACTGTTTTTT	CASSPGPKKEKLFF
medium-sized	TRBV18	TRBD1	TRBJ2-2	TGTGCCAGCTCACCACTGGACAGGGTCGATGGGGAGCTGTTTTTT	CASSPLDRVDGELFF
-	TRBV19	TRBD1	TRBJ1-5	TGTGCCAGCACCTGGGACAGAAATCAGCCCCAGCATTTT	CASTWDRNQPQHF
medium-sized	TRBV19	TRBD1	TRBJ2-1	TGTGCCAGTACCGGGACAGGGGGTACCAACAATGAGCAGTTCTTC	CASTGTGGTNNEQFF
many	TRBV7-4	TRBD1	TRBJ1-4	TGTGCCAGCAGCACCCGGGACAGGGAGAGGGGCCTAACTAATGAAAAACTGTTTTTT	CASSTRDRERGLTNEKLFF
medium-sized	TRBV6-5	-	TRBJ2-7	TGTGCCAGCAGTTACTCGGGGGGGCGTTCCACCTACGAGCAGTACTTC	CASSYSGGRSTYEQYF
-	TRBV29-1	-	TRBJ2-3	TGCAGCGCCAACTCCGGGACAGATACGCAGTATTTT	CSANSGTDTQYF
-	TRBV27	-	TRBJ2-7	TGTGCCAGCAGCTACGGACAGAACTCCTACGAGCAGTACTTC	CASSYGQNSYEQYF
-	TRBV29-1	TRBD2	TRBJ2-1	TGCAGCGCCAGACGGGCGGGGGATTACAATGAGCAGTTCTTC	CSARRAGDYNEQFF
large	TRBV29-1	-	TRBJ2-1	TGCAGCGTACCTACAGGGTACAATGAGCAGTTCTTC	CSVPTGYNEQFF
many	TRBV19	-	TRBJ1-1	TGTGCCAGTAGTAGACAGAACACTGAAGCTTTCTTT	CASSRQNTEAFF
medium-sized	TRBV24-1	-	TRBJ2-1	TGTGCCACCAGTGAGCGGGGCCAAACCTACAATGAGCAGTTCTTC	CATSERGQTYNEQFF
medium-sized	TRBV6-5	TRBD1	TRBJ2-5	TGTGCCAGCAGTCCCGGGACAGAGATTGAGACCCAGTACTTC	CASSPGTEIETQYF
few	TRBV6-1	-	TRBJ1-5	TGTGCCAGCAGTGGCAAAGGGGGTGGCAATCAGCCCCAGCATTTT	CASSGKGGGNQPQHF
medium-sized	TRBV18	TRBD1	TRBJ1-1	TGTGCCAGCTCACCAAACAGGGGACATAACACTGAAGCTTTCTTT	CASSPNRGHNTEAFF
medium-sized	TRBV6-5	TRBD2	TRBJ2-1	TGTGCCAGCAGTTACGGTAGCGGGGGGGGGTCCTACAATGAGCAGTTCTTC	CASSYGSGGGSYNEQFF
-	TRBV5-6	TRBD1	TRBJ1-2	TGCGCCAGCAGAATCAGGGGGGACTATGGCTACACCTTC	CASRIRGDYGYTF
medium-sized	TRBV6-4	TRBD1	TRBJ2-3	TGTGCCAGCAGTGACTCGAAAGGGGGCGCAGATACGCAGTATTTT	CASSDSKGGADTQYF
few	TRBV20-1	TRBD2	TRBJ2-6	TGCAGTGCTAGACAATTGGGGGGGACTGGGGCCAACGTCCTGACTTTC	CSARQLGGTGANVLTF
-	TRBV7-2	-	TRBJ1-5	TGTGCCAGCAGCCCCCTAGCAGATTACCTTAGCAATCAGCCCCAGCATTTT	CASSPLADYLSNQPQHF